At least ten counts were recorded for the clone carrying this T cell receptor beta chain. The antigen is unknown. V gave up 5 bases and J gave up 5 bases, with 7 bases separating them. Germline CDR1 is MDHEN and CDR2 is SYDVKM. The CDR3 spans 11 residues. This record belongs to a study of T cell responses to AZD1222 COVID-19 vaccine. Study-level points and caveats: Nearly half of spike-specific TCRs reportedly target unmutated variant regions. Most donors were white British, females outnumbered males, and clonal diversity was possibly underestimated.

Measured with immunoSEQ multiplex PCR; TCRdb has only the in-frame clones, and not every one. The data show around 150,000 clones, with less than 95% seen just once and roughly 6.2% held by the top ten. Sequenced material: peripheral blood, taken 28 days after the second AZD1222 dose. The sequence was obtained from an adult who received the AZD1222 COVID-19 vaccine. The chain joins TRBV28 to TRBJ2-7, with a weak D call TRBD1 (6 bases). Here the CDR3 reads CASSDRNEQYF. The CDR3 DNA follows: TGTGCCAGCAGTGACAGGAACGAGCAGTACTTC.